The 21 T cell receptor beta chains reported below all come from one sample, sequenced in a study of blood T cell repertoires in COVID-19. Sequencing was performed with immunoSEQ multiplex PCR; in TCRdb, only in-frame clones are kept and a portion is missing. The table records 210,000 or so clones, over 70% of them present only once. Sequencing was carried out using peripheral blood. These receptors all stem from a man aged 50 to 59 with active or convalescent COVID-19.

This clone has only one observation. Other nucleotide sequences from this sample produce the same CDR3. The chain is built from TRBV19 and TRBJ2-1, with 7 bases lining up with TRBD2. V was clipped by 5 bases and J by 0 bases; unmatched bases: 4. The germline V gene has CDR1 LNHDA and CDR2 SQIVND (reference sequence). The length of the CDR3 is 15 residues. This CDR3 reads CASSPGGSSYNEQFF. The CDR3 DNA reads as TGTGCCAGTAGTCCCGGGGGGAGCTCCTACAATGAGCAGTTCTTC. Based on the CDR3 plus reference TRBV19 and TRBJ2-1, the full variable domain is DGGITQSPKYLFRKEGQNVTLSCEQNLNHDAMYWYRQDPGQGLRLIYYSQIVNDFQKGDIAEGYSVSREKKESFPLTVTSAQKNPTAFYLCASSPGGSSYNEQFFGPGTRLTVL.

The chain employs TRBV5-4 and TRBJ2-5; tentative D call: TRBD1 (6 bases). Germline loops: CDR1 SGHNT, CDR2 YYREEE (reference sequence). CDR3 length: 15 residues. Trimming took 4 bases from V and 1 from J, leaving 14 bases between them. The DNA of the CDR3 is TGTGCCAGCAGCCCCCGCAGGGGTCTCCAAGAGACCCAGTACTTC. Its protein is CASSPRRGLQETQYF.

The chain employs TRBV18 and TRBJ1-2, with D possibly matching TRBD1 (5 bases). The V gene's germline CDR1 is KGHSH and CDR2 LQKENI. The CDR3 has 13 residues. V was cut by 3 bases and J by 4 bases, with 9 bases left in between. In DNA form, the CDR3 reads TGTGCCAGCTCACCGGGGCCGACCTATGGCTACACCTTC. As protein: CASSPGPTYGYTF.

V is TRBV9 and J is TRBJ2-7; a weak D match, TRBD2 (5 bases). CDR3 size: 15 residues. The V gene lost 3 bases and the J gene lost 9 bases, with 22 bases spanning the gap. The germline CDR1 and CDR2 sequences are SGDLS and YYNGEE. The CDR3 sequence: CASSEGPTRLTGQYF. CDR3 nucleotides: TGTGCCAGCAGCGAGGGCCCGACCCGACTAACCGGGCAGTACTTC.

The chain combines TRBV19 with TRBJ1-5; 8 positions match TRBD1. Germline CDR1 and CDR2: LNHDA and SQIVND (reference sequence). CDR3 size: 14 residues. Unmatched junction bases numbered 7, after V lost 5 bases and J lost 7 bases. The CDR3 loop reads CASSLQTGAQPQHF. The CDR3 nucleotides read TGTGCCAGTAGTCTTCAGACAGGGGCGCAGCCCCAGCATTTT.

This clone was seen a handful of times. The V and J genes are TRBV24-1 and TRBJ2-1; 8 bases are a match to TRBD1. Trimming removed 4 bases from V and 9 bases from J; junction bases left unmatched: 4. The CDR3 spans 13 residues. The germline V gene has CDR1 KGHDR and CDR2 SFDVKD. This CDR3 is CATSEPDRAEQFF. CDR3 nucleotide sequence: TGTGCCACCAGTGAACCGGACAGGGCTGAGCAGTTCTTC.

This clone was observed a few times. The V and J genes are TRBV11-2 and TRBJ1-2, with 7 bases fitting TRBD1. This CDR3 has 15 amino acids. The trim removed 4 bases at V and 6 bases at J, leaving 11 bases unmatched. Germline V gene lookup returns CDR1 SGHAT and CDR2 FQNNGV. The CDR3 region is CASSSLAGGPDGYTF. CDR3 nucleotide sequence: TGTGCCAGCAGCTCCTTAGCAGGGGGTCCGGATGGCTACACCTTC.

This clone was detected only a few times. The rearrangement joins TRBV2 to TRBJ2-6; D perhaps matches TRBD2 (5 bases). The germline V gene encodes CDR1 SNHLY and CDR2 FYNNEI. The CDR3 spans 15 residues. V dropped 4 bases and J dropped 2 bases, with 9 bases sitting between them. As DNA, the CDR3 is TGTGCCAGCAGTGGTAGGCGGGCTGGGGCCAACGTCCTGACTTTC. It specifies CASSGRRAGANVLTF. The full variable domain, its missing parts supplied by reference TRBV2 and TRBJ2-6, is EPEVTQTPSHQVTQMGQEVILRCVPISNHLYFYWYRQILGQKVEFLVSFYNNEISEKSEIFDDQFSVERPDGSNFTLKIRSTKLEDSAMYFCASSGRRAGANVLTFGAGSRLTVL.

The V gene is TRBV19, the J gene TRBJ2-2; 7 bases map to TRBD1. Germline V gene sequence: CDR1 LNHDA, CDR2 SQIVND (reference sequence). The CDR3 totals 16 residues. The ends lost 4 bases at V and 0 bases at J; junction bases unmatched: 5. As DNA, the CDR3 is TGTGCCAGTAGTAATTACAGGGGACCGAACACCGGGGAGCTGTTTTTT. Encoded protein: CASSNYRGPNTGELFF.

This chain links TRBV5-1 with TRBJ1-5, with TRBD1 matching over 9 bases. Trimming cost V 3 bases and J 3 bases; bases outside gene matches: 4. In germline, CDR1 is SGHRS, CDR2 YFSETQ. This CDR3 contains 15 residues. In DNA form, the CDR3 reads TGCGCCAGCAGCTCGACAGGGGGGGACAATCAGCCCCAGCATTTT. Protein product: CASSSTGGDNQPQHF.

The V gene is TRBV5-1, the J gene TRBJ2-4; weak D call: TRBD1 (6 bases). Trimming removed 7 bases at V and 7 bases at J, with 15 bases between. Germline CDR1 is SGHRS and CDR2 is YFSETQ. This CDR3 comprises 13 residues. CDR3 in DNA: TGCGCCAGCCAAGGGACACCGGAGAACATTCAGTACTTC. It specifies CASQGTPENIQYF.

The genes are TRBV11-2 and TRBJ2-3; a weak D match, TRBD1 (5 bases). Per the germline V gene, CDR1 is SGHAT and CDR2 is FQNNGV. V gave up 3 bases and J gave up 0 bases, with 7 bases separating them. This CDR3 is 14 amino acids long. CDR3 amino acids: CASSLDTSTDTQYF. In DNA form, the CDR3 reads TGTGCCAGCAGCTTGGACACTAGCACAGATACGCAGTATTTT.

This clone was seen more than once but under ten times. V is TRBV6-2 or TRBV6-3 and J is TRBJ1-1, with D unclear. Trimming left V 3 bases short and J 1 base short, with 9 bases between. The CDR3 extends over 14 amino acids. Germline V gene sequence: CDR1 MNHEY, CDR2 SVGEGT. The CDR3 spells CASSYWAGNTEAFF. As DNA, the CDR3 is TGTGCCAGCAGTTATTGGGCAGGGAACACTGAAGCTTTCTTT.

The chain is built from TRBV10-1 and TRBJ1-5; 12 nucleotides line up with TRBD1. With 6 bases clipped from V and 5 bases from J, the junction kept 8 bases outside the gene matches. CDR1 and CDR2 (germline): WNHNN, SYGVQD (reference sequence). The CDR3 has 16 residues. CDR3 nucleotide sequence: TGCGCCAGCAGGGGTGGGGGACAGGGGGCTTATCAGCCCCAGCATTTT. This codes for CASRGGGQGAYQPQHF.

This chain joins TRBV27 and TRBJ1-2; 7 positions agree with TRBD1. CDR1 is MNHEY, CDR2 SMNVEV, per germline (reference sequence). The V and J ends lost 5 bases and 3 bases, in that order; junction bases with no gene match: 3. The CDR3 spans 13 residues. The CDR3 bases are TGTGCCAGCAGTCCTACAGGGGACTATGGCTACACCTTC. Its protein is CASSPTGDYGYTF.

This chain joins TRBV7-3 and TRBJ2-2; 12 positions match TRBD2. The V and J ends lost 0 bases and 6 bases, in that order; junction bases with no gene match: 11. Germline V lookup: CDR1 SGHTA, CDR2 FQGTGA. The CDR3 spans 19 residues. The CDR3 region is CASSLTYNLAGGPAGELFF. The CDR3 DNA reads TGTGCCAGCAGCTTAACGTATAATCTAGCGGGAGGGCCCGCCGGGGAGCTGTTTTTT. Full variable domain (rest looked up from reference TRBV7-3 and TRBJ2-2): GAGVSQTPSNKVTEKGKYVELRCDPISGHTALYWYRQSLGQGPEFLIYFQGTGAADDSGLPNDRFFAVRPEGSVSTLKIQRTERGDSAVYLCASSLTYNLAGGPAGELFFGEGSRLTVL.

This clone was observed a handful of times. The chain's CDR3 is CASSLALRTQNYGYTF. The CDR3 DNA reads TGTGCCAGCAGCTTGGCGCTCCGGACACAGAACTATGGCTACACCTTC. The V and J genes are TRBV5-6 and TRBJ1-2, with D maybe TRBD1 (5 bases). The ends were cut back, 0 bases at V and 2 bases at J, with 14 bases in the middle. This CDR3 has 16 residues. Germline V gene lookup returns CDR1 SGHDT and CDR2 YYEEEE.

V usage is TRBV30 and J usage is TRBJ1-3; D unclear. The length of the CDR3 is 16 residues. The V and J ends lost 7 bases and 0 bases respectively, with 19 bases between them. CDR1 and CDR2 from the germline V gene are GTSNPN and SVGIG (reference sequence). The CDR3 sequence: CAFSGGQVSSGNTIYF. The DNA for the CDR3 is TGTGCCTTCTCCGGAGGGCAGGTGAGCTCTGGAAACACCATATATTTT.

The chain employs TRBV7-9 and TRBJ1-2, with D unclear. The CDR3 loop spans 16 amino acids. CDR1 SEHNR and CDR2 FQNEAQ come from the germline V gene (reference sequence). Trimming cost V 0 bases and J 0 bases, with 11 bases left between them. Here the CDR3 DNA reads TGTGCCAGCAGCTTAGCGAGAGGGCACCCTAACTATGGCTACACCTTC. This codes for CASSLARGHPNYGYTF.

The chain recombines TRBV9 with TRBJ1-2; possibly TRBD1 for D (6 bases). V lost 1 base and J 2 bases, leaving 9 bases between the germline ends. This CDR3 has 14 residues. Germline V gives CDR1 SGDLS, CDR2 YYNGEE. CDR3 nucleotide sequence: TGTGCCAGCAGCGTACAGGGGTACAACTATGGCTACACCTTC. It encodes CASSVQGYNYGYTF.

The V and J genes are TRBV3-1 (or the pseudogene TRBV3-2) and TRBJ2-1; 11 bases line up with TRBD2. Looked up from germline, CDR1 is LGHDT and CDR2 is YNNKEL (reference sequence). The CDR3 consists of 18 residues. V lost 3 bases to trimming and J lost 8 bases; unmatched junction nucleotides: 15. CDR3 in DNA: TGTGCCAGCAGCCACCGGACTAGCGGGTCCCGCGGGATGCATGAGCAGTTCTTC. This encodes CASSHRTSGSRGMHEQFF.